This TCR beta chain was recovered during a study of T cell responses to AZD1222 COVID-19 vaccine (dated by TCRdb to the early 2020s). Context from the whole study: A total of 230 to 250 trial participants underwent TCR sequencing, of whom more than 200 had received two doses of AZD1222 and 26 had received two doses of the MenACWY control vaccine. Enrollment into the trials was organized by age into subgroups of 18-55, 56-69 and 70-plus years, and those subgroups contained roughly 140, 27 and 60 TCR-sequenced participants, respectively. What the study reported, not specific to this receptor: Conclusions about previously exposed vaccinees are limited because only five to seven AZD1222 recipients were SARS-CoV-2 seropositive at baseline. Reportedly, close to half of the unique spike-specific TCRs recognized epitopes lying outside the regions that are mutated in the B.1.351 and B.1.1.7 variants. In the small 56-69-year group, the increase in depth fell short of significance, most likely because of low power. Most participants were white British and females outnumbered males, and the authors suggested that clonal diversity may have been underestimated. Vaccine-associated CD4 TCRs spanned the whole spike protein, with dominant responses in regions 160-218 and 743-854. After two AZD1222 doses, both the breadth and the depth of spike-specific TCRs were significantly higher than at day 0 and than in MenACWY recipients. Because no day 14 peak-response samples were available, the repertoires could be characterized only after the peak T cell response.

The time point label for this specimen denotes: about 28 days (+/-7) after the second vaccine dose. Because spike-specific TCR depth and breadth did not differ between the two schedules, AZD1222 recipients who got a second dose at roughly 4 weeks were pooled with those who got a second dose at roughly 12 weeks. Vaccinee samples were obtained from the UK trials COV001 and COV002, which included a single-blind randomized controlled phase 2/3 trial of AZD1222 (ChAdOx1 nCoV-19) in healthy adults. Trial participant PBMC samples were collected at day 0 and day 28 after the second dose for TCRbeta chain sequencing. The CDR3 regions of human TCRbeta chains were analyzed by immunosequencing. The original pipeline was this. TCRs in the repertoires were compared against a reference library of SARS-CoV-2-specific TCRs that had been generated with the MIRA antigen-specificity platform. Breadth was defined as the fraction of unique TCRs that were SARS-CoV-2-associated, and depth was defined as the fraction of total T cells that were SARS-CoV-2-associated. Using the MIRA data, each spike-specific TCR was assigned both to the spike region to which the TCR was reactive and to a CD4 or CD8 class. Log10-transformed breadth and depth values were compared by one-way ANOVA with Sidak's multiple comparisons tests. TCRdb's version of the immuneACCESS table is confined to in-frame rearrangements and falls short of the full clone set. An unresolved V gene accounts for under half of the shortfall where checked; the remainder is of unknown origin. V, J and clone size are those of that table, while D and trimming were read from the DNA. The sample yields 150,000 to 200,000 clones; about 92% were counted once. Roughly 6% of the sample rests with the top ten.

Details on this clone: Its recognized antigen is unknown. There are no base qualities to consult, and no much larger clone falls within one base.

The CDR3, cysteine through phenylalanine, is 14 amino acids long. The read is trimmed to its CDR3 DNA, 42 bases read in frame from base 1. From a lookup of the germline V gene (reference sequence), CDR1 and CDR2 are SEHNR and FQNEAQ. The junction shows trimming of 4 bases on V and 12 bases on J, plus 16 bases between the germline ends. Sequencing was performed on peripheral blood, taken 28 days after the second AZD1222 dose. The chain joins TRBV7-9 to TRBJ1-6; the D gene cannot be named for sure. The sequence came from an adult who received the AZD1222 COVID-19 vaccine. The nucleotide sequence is TGTGCCAGCAGCTCCGCAGATATCATCAGACCCCTCCACTTT. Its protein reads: CASSSADIIRPLHF.